This TCR beta chain was identified in a study of PD-1 blockade in classical Hodgkin lymphoma. Study-wide results and limits: There remain no defined causes for the repertoire differences, which possibly reflect disease activity or prior therapy. In newly diagnosed patients, baseline TCR diversity was reportedly below that of healthy donors.

Only in-frame clones appear in the TCRdb table, and some are missing; sequencing was by immunoSEQ multiplex PCR. The data hold tens of thousands of clones, with roughly 93% observed a single time. As to this clone: The antigen is not known.

Indicated time point: newly diagnosed, previously untreated cHL patient sample. Untreated, newly diagnosed classical Hodgkin lymphoma PBMCs were comparators. The TCR comes from a human donor with classical Hodgkin lymphoma. The sequencing input was peripheral blood mononuclear cells (PBMCs).

CDR3 sequence reads: CASSLDSYGYTF. The CDR3 DNA reads TGTGCCAGCAGCCTCGACAGCTATGGCTACACCTTC. The chain couples TRBV11-2 to TRBJ1-2; tentative D call: TRBD1 (5 bases). The V and J ends lost 5 bases and 4 bases respectively, with 8 bases between them. There are 12 residues in the CDR3. Germline V lookup: CDR1 SGHAT, CDR2 FQNNGV.